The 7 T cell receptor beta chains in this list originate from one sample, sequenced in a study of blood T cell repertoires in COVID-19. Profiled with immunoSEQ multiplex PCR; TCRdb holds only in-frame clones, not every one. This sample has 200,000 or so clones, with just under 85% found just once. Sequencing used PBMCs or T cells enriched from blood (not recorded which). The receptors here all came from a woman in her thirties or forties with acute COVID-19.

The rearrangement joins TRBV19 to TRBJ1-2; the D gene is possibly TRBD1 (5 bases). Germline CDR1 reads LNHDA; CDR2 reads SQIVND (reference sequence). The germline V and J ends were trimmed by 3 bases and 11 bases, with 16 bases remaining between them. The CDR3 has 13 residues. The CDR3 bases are TGTGCCAGTAGTATGACAGTTCCCCCAGCGTACACCTTC. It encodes CASSMTVPPAYTF.

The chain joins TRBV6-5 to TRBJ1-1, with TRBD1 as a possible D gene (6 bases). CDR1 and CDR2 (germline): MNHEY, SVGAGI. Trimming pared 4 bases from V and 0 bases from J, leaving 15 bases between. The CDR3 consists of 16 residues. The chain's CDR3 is CASSFRDTLLNTEAFF. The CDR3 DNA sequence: TGTGCCAGCAGTTTCCGGGACACCTTATTGAACACTGAAGCTTTCTTT.

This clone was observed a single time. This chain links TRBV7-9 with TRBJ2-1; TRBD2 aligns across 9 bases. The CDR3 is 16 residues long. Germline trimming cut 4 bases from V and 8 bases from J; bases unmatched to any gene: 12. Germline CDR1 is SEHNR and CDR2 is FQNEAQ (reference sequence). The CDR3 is CASSSPPSGIDDEQFF. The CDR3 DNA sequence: TGTGCCAGCAGCTCACCCCCTAGCGGGATTGACGATGAGCAGTTCTTC.

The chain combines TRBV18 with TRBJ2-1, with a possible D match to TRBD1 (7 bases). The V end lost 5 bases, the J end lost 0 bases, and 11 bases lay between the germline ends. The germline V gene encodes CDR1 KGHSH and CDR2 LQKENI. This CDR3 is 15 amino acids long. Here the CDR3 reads CASSTQGGSYNEQFF. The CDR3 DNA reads TGTGCCAGCTCAACCCAGGGGGGCTCCTACAATGAGCAGTTCTTC. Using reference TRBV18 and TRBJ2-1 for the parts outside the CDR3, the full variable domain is NAGVMQNPRHLVRRRGQEARLRCSPMKGHSHVYWYRQLPEEGLKFMVYLQKENIIDESGMPKERFSAEFPKEGPSILRIQQVVRGDSAAYFCASSTQGGSYNEQFFGPGTRLTVL.

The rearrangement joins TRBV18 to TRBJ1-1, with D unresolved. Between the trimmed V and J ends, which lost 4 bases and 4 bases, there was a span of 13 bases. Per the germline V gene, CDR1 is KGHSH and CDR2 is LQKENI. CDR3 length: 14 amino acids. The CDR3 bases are TGTGCCAGCTCACGACAAAATGGAGGCACTGAAGCTTTCTTT. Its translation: CASSRQNGGTEAFF.

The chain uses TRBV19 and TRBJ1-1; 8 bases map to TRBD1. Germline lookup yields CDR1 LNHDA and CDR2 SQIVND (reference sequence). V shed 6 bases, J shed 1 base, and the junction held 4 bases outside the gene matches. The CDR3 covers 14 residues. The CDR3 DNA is TGTGCCAGTAGCGACAGGGGACCGAACACTGAAGCTTTCTTT. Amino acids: CASSDRGPNTEAFF.

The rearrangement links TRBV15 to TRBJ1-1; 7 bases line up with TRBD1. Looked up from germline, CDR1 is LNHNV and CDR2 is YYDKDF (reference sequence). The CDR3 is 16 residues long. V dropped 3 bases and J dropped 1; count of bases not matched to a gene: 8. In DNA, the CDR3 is TGTGCCACCAGCAGGCCCCCGGGACAGCCGAACACTGAAGCTTTCTTT. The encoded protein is CATSRPPGQPNTEAFF.